A selection of T cell receptor beta chains follows, all from one sample in a study of CD8 T cells in ankylosing spondylitis. From the 5' RACE reads, TCRdb called clonotypes with MiXCR, one entry per CDR3 protein. Seen here are 200,000 to 250,000 distinct CDR3 sequences, around 24% observed once, and the top ten hold 6.6%. Material for sequencing was blood, either unsorted or a sorted T cell fraction (not recorded which). These receptors were taken from a male donor with ankylosing spondylitis or in good health (not recorded which). CDR3s include the opening cysteine and the closing phenylalanine or tryptophan. A D gene is named only where the DNA matches it firmly.

j_call | d_call | v_call | cdr3_aa
TRBJ2-7 | TRBD2 | TRBV20-1 | CSALTMELAEIYEQYF
TRBJ2-4 | TRBD2 | TRBV5-1 | CASSKGWASGTSAENIQYF
TRBJ2-7 | - | TRBV12-3/TRBV12-4 | CASSPSRRSYEQYF
TRBJ2-5 | TRBD2 | TRBV2 | CASILQPGLASQETQYF
TRBJ2-5 | - | TRBV7-2 | CASSLAAAKETQYF
TRBJ2-3 | - | TRBV7-3 | CASSFRGLRTDTQYF
TRBJ2-1 | - | TRBV6-5 | CASSYRPTGYEQFF
TRBJ1-1 | TRBD1 | TRBV4-3 | CASSHDRTGETEAFF
TRBJ1-5 | - | TRBV2 | CASSESGHQPQHF
TRBJ1-1 | - | TRBV6-5 | CASSYSIVSGKNTEAFF
TRBJ1-2 | - | TRBV29-1 | CSVEATPGASNYGYTF
TRBJ2-7 | - | TRBV6-5 | CASSYERSYEQYF
TRBJ1-2 | TRBD1 | TRBV6-1 | CASSPLGQRVPYGYTF
TRBJ2-7 | TRBD2 | TRBV20-1 | CSALRGTYEQYF
TRBJ2-7 | - | TRBV5-1 | CASSLDLAKYEQYF
TRBJ2-5 | - | TRBV5-1 | CASSRRQVETQYF
TRBJ2-7 | TRBD1 | TRBV12-3/TRBV12-4 | CASSQRTGASAGQYF
TRBJ2-3 | - | TRBV5-5 | CASSLSGILSDTQYF
TRBJ2-7 | - | TRBV5-4 | CASSTEAGGTYEQYF
TRBJ2-5 | TRBD2 | TRBV7-8 | CASSQSGRLGETQYF
TRBJ2-7 | TRBD1 | TRBV15 | CAIRQGANYEQYF
TRBJ1-5 | - | TRBV6-1 | CASSSRWDNQPQHF
TRBJ2-4 | - | TRBV12-3/TRBV12-4 | CASSPVRAKNIQYF
TRBJ2-3 | TRBD2 | TRBV29-1 | CSARTSSDTDTQYF
TRBJ2-2 | - | TRBV12-3/TRBV12-4 | CASSAQGLTGELFF
TRBJ1-5 | TRBD1 | TRBV6-2/TRBV6-3 | CASSVRDRDQPQHF
TRBJ1-4 | TRBD1 | TRBV27 | CASSLTGQPYEKLFF
TRBJ2-4 | - | TRBV20-1 | CSARPEQGRDIQYF
TRBJ2-2 | - | TRBV11-2 | CATGLDNTGELFF